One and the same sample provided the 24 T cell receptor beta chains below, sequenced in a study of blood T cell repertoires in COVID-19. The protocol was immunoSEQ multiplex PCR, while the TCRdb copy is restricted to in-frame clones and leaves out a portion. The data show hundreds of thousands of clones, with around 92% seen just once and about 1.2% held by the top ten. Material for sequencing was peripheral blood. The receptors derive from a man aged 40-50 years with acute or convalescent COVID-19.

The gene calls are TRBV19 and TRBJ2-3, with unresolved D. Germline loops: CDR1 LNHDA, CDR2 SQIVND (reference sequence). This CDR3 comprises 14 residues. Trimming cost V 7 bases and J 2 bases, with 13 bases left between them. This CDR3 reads CASTPGLPTDTQYF. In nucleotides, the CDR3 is TGTGCCAGTACCCCAGGCCTACCCACAGATACGCAGTATTTT.

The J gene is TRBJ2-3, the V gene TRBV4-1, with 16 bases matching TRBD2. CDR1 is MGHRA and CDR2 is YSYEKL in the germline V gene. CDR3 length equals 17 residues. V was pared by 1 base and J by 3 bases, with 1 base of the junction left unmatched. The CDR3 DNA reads TGCGCCAGCAGCCAAGTGGGACTAGCGGGAGGGACAGATACGCAGTATTTT. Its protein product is CASSQVGLAGGTDTQYF.

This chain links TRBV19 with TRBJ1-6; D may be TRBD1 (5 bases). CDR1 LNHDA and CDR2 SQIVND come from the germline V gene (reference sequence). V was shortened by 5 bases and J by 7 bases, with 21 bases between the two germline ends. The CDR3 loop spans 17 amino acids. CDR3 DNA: TGTGCCAGTAGTCGGTCCGGGACTCCCCTTGCCAATTCACCCCTCCACTTT. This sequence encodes CASSRSGTPLANSPLHF.

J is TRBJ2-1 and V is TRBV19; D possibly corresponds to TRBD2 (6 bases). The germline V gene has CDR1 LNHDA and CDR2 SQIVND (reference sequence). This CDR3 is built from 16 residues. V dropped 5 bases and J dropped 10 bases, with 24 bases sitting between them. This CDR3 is CASSPPGGVPPDEQFF. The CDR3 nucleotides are TGTGCCAGTAGTCCCCCCGGGGGAGTCCCCCCCGACGAGCAGTTCTTC.

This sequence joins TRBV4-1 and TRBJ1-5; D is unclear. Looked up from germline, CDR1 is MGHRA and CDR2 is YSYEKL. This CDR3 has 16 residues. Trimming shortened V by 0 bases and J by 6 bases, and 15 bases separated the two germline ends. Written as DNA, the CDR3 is TGCGCCAGCAGCCAAGACTCAATCCGCTCCGGTCAGCCCCAGCATTTT. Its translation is CASSQDSIRSGQPQHF.

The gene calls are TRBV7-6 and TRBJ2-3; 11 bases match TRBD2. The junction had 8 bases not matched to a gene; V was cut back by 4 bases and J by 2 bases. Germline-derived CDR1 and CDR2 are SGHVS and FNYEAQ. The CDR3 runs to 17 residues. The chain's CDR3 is CASSSLAGLAVTDTQYF. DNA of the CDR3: TGTGCCAGCAGCTCCTTGGCGGGACTAGCGGTCACAGATACGCAGTATTTT. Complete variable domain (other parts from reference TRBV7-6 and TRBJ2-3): GAGVSQSPRYKVTKRGQDVALRCDPISGHVSLYWYRQALGQGPEFLTYFNYEAQQDKSGLPNDRFSAERPEGSISTLTIQRTEQRDSAMYRCASSSLAGLAVTDTQYFGPGTRLTVL.

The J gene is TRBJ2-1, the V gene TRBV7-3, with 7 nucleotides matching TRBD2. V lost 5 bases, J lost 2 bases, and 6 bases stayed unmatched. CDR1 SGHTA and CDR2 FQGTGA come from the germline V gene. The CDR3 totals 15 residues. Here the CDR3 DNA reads TGTGCCAGCAGCCTCGCTAGCGGTCCCTACAATGAGCAGTTCTTC. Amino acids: CASSLASGPYNEQFF.

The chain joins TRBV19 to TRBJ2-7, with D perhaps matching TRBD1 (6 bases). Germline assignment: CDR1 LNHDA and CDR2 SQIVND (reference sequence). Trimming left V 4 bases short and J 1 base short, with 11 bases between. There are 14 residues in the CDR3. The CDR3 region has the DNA TGTGCCAGTAGTAGCCTCGGGACATCCTACGAGCAGTACTTC. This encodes CASSSLGTSYEQYF.

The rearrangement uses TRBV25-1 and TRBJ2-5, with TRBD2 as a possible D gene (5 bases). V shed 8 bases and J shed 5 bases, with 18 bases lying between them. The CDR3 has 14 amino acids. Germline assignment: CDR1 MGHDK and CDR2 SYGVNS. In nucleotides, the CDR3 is TGTGCCAGCCGACGCCGAGGGCAGAGGGAGACCCAGTACTTC. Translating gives CASRRRGQRETQYF.

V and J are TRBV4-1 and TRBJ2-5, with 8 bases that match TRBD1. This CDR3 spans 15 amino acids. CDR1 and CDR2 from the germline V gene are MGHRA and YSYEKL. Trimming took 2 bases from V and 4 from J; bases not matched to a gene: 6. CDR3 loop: CASSQTGTGGETQYF. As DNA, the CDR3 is TGCGCCAGCAGCCAAACCGGGACAGGCGGAGAGACCCAGTACTTC.

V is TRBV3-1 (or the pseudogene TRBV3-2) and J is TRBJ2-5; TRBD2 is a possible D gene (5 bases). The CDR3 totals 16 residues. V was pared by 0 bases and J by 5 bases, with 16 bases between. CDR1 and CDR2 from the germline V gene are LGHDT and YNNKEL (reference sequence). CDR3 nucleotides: TGTGCCAGCAGCCAAGAGATCTCGGGATTTGGGGAGACCCAGTACTTC. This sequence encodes CASSQEISGFGETQYF.

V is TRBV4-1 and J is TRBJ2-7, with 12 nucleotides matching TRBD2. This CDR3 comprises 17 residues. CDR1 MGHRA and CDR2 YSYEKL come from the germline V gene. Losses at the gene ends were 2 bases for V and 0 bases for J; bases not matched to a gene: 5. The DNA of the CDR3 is TGCGCCAGCAGCCAACTGAGGACTAGCGGGAACTCCTACGAGCAGTACTTC. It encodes CASSQLRTSGNSYEQYF.

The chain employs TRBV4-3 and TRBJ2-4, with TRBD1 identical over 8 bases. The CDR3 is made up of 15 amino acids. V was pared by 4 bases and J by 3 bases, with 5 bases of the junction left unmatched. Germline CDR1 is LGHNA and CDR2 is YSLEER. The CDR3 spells CASSPLTGVKNIQYF. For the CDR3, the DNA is TGCGCCAGCAGCCCCCTGACAGGGGTCAAAAACATTCAGTACTTC.

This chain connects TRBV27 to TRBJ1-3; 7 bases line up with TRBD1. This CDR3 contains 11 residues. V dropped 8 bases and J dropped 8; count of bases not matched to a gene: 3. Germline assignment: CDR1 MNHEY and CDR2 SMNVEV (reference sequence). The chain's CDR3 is CASGQGDTIYF. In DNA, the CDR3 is TGTGCCAGCGGCCAGGGGGACACCATATATTTT.

CDR3 bases: TGTGCCAGCAGTCTACAGGGGCCTCAGGGGGCCCAGCATTTT. Translated, it gives CASSLQGPQGAQHF. The chain is built from TRBV28 and TRBJ1-5; 7 positions agree with TRBD1. The trim removed 5 bases at V and 11 bases at J, leaving 12 bases unmatched. CDR1 MDHEN and CDR2 SYDVKM come from the germline V gene. This CDR3 has 14 residues.

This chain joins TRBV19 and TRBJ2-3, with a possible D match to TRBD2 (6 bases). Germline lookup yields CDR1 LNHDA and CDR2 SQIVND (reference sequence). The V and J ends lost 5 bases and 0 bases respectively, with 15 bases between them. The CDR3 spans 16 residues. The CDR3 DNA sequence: TGTGCCAGTAGTTTGGGAACTAGCACGAGCACAGATACGCAGTATTTT. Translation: CASSLGTSTSTDTQYF.

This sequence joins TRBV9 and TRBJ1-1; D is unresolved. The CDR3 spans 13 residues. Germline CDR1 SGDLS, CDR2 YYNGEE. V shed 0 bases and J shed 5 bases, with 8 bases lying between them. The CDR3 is CASSVGLRTEAFF. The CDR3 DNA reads TGTGCCAGCAGCGTAGGATTGAGGACTGAAGCTTTCTTT.

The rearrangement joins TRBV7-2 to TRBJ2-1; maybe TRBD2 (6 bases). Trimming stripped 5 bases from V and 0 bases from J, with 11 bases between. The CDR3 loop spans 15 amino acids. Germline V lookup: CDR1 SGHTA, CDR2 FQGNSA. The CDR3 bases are TGTGCCAGCAGCGACCTGGGGGGCTCCTACAATGAGCAGTTCTTC. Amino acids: CASSDLGGSYNEQFF.

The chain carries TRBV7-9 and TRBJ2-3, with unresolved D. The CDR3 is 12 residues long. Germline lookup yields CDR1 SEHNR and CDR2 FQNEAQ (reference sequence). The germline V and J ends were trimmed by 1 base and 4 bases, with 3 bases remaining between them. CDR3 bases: TGTGCCAGCAGCTTAGTATCAGATACGCAGTATTTT. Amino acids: CASSLVSDTQYF.

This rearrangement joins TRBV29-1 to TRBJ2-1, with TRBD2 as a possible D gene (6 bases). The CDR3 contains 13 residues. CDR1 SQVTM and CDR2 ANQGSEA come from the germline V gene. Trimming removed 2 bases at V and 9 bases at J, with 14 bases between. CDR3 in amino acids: CSVEMASDGEQFF. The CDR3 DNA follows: TGCAGCGTTGAAATGGCTAGCGATGGTGAGCAGTTCTTC.

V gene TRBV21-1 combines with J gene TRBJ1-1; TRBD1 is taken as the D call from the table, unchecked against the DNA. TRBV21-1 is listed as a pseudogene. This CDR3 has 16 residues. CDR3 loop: CASSIRSDRRNTEAFF. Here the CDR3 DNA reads TGTGCCAGCAGCATACGATCGGACAGGAGGAACACTGAAGCTTTCTTT.

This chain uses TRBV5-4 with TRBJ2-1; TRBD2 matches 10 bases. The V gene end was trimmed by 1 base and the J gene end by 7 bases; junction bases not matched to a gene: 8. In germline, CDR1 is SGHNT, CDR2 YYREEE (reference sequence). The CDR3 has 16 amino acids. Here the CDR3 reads CASSLIISGRLNEQFF. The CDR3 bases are TGTGCCAGCAGCTTGATTATTAGCGGGAGGTTGAATGAGCAGTTCTTC. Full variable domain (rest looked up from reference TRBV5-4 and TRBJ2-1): ETGVTQSPTHLIKTRGQQVTLRCSSQSGHNTVSWYQQALGQGPQFIFQYYREEENGRGNFPPRFSGLQFPNYSSELNVNALELDDSALYLCASSLIISGRLNEQFFGPGTRLTVL.

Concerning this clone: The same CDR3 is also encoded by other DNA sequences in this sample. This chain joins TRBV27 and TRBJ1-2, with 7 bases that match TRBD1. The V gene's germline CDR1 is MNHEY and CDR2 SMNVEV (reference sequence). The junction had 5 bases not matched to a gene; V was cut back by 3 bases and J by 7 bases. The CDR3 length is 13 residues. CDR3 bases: TGTGCCAGCAGTTTCTCAGGGGGTCGTGGCTACACCTTC. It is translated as CASSFSGGRGYTF.

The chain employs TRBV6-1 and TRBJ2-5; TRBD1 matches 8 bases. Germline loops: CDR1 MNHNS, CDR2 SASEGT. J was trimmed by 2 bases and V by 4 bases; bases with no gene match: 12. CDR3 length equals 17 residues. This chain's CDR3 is CASSGLDRGRIQETQYF. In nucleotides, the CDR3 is TGTGCCAGCAGTGGACTCGACAGGGGCCGAATACAAGAGACCCAGTACTTC.